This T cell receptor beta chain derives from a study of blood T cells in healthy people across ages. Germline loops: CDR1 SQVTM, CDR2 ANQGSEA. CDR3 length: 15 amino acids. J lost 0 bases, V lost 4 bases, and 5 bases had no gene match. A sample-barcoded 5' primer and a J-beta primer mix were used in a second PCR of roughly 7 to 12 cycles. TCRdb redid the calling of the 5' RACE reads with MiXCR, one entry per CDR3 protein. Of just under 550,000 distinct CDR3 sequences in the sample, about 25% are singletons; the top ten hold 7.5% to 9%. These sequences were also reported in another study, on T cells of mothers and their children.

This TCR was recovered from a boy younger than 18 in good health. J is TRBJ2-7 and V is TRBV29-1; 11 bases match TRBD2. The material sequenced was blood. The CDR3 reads CSVVKLAGASYEQYF. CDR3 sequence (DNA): TGCAGCGTTGTCAAACTAGCGGGGGCCTCCTACGAGCAGTACTTC.